These 8 T cell receptor beta chains were all obtained from the same sample, sequenced in a study of identical twins. TCRdb reprocessed the 5' RACE reads via MiXCR and lists one record per CDR3 protein. The sample records 650,000 to 750,000 distinct CDR3 sequences, less than 25% being singletons. The same sample was also studied in work on T cells expressing NK-cell markers.

The source material was PBMCs. These receptors originate from a woman under 30 in good health.

There are many counts of this clonotype. The J gene is TRBJ2-7, the V gene TRBV29-1; a weak D match, TRBD2 (5 bases). The CDR3 runs to 13 residues. The ends were cut back, 4 bases at V and 2 bases at J, with 12 bases in the middle. CDR1 is SQVTM, CDR2 ANQGSEA, per germline. Written as DNA, the CDR3 is TGCAGCGTTGCCGGGAAGAGTCCCTACGAGCAGTACTTC. Translating it yields CSVAGKSPYEQYF.

The V gene is TRBV10-3, the J gene TRBJ2-5; D is ambiguous. The CDR3 sequence is 16 residues long. From germline, CDR1 is ENHRY and CDR2 SYGVKD. V was shortened by 3 bases and J by 5 bases, with 19 bases between the two germline ends. The CDR3 is CAISEVDTTGAETQYF. The CDR3, as DNA: TGTGCCATCAGTGAAGTAGATACGACTGGCGCGGAGACCCAGTACTTC.

A few counts support this clonotype. One base away lies a much larger clone, so this may be a sequencing read error. The V and J genes are TRBV7-2 and TRBJ1-1; D is unresolved. This CDR3 spans 13 amino acids. The V end was cut by 4 bases, the J end by 1 base, with 7 bases between. Germline V gene sequence: CDR1 SGHTA, CDR2 FQGNSA. For the CDR3, the DNA is TGTGCCAGCAGCTCGGACTGGAACACTGAAGCTTTCTTT. This encodes CASSSDWNTEAFF.

This chain joins TRBV29-1 and TRBJ1-5, with D possibly TRBD1 on 5 matching bases. CDR3 length: 14 residues. V was clipped by 6 bases and J by 0 bases, with 12 bases between them. In germline, CDR1 is SQVTM, CDR2 ANQGSEA. CDR3 in DNA: TGCAGCGTAGAAATAGGGGATAGCAATCAGCCCCAGCATTTT. This gives the protein CSVEIGDSNQPQHF.

This rearrangement joins TRBV4-1 to TRBJ2-1; 12 bases are a match to TRBD2. The CDR3 consists of 16 residues. The V gene's germline CDR1 is MGHRA and CDR2 YSYEKL. V lost 1 base and J lost 8; bases outside the gene matches: 6. The CDR3 sequence is CASSQVLAGGRDEQFF. The CDR3 bases are TGCGCCAGCAGCCAAGTACTAGCGGGAGGCAGGGATGAGCAGTTCTTC.

This clonotype was seen a handful of times. The gene calls are TRBV20-1 and TRBJ1-2; D may be TRBD1 (5 bases). The germline CDR1 and CDR2 sequences are DFQATT and SNEGSKA (reference sequence). The CDR3 totals 15 residues. Trimming took 6 bases from V and 2 from J, leaving 19 bases between them. CDR3 nucleotides: TGCAGTGCCCGAAACCCCCGCTGGGGCAACTATGGCTACACCTTC. It encodes CSARNPRWGNYGYTF.

This clonotype was counted a few times. The rearrangement uses TRBV7-2 and TRBJ2-1; possibly TRBD2 for D (5 bases). CDR3 size: 14 residues. The ends were cut back, 4 bases at V and 8 bases at J, with 15 bases in the middle. From germline, CDR1 is SGHTA and CDR2 FQGNSA. CDR3 loop: CASSSRTVIDEQFF. The CDR3 nucleotides read TGTGCCAGCAGCTCCCGGACTGTTATAGATGAGCAGTTCTTC.

This clonotype was counted only a few times. V gene TRBV20-1 combines with J gene TRBJ2-1, with 11 bases aligning to TRBD2. Germline loops: CDR1 DFQATT, CDR2 SNEGSKA (reference sequence). CDR3 size: 15 residues. J was trimmed by 3 bases and V by 2 bases; bases with no gene match: 3. The CDR3 bases are TGCAGTGCTAGAAAGACTAGCGGGAACTACAATGAGCAGTTCTTC. This translates into CSARKTSGNYNEQFF.